These T cell receptor beta chains were read from a single sample in a study of control samples from healthy donors and cancer patients. The repertoire was sequenced with immunoSEQ multiplex PCR; TCRdb's copy has only in-frame clones and lacks some. The data show about 51,000 clones, about nine tenths seen once. Sequenced input: PBMCs. The receptors originated from a man aged 50 to 60 with head and neck cancer. CDR3s include the opening cysteine and the closing phenylalanine or tryptophan. The order of the fields is D gene, J gene, clone size, V gene, CDR3 DNA, CDR3 protein. D genes are given only for firm matches. Clone size, where shown, is once, few, many, or a class for clones that have expanded.

TRBD2 TRBJ2-1 . TRBV3-1/TRBV3-2 TGTGCCAGCAGCCAAGATGGGGGACTAGCGGGAAGGCAGTTCTTC CASSQDGGLAGRQFF
. TRBJ1-1 . TRBV28 TGTGCCAGCAGTTTCACGGGACCCGCTGAAGCTTTCTTT CASSFTGPAEAFF
. TRBJ1-4 . TRBV28 TGTGCCAGCAGTGACAGTGGTAGGGAAAAACTGTTTTTT CASSDSGREKLFF
. TRBJ2-2 . TRBV28 TGTGCCACCAAAAGGGGGGGCACCGGGGAGCTGTTTTTT CATKRGGTGELFF
. TRBJ1-2 . TRBV11-2 TGTGCCAGCAGCTTAGACAGGTACCAGATCAATGGCTACACCTTC CASSLDRYQINGYTF
. TRBJ1-5 . TRBV12-3/TRBV12-4 TGTGCCAGCAGTTTCGGGCTAAATCAGCCCCAGCATTTT CASSFGLNQPQHF
. TRBJ2-7 . TRBV5-1 TGCGCCAGCAGCTTGATGAGGGGATCTTCCTACGAGCAGTACTTC CASSLMRGSSYEQYF
. TRBJ2-6 . TRBV5-4 TGTGCCAGCAGCCCGGAGGGCGGCGGGGTTGGGGCCAACGTCCTGACTTTC CASSPEGGGVGANVLTF
. TRBJ2-5 . TRBV6-5 TGTGCCAGCAGACTTCTGGAGACCCAGTACTTC CASRLLETQYF
. TRBJ2-7 . TRBV10-3 TGTGCCATCAGTGAAAACAGGGGGGGGACCTCCTACGAGCAGTACTTC CAISENRGGTSYEQYF
TRBD1 TRBJ1-6 . TRBV30 TGTGCCTGGGAGGGCAGGGGGAATTCACCCCTCCACTTT CAWEGRGNSPLHF
. TRBJ2-2 . TRBV7-6 TGTGCCAGCAGCCCAGGGTTAACCGGGGAGCTGTTTTTT CASSPGLTGELFF
TRBD1 TRBJ1-1 . TRBV27 TGTGCCAGCAGTTTGTACGGGACAGCGAACACTGAAGCTTTCTTT CASSLYGTANTEAFF
. TRBJ2-5 . TRBV11-2 TGTGCCAGCAGCCAAGGGTACTTCCAAGAGACCCAGTACTTC CASSQGYFQETQYF
. TRBJ1-1 . TRBV5-1 TGCGCCAGCAGCTTACAGGAGTCGGAAGCTTTCTTT CASSLQESEAFF
. TRBJ1-3 few TRBV3-1/TRBV3-2 TGTGCCAGCAGCCCGACAGTTCGAAACACCATATATTTT CASSPTVRNTIYF
. TRBJ2-3 few TRBV6-2/TRBV6-3 TGTGCCAGCAGTTACTCGGACAGCACAGATACGCAGTATTTT CASSYSDSTDTQYF
TRBD2 TRBJ2-1 . TRBV6-2/TRBV6-3 TGTGCCAGCAGCCTCAACAGGGGACTAGCGGGAGGCCAGCAGTTCTTC CASSLNRGLAGGQQFF
. TRBJ2-1 . TRBV5-4 TGTGCCAGCAGCCCCATCGAGGGCGAGCAGTTCTTC CASSPIEGEQFF
. TRBJ2-4 . TRBV27 TGTGCCAGCAGTTTACTCCGGGGCGGCATTCAGTACTTC CASSLLRGGIQYF
. TRBJ2-5 . TRBV4-3 TGCGCCAGCAGCCAAGATTGGGGGGAGACCCAGTACTTC CASSQDWGETQYF
. TRBJ2-1 . TRBV27 TGTGCCAGCAGTTCCCCCCAGGGCCCGCGGAATGAGCAGTTCTTC CASSSPQGPRNEQFF
. TRBJ2-2 . TRBV7-9 TGTGCCAGCAGCCCACCCGGGTACAGGTCGGCCGGGGAGCTGTTTTTT CASSPPGYRSAGELFF
. TRBJ1-1 . TRBV9 TGTGCCAGCACTTCCCGGGTCGGTGAAGCTTTCTTT CASTSRVGEAFF
. TRBJ1-5 . TRBV12-3/TRBV12-4 TGTGCCAGCAGTTTCGGAAGCAATCAGCCCCAGCATTTT CASSFGSNQPQHF
TRBD2 TRBJ2-7 . TRBV18 TGTGCCAGTAGAACTAGCGTTACCTACGAGCAGTACTTC CASRTSVTYEQYF
. TRBJ2-7 . TRBV21-1 TGTGCCAGCACCGGGAGGACGTCCACCTACGAGCAGTACTTC CASTGRTSTYEQYF
TRBD1 TRBJ2-2 . TRBV6-5 TGTGCCAGCAGCCTCAGGGGGCCGAACGGGGAGCTGTTTTTT CASSLRGPNGELFF
TRBD1 TRBJ2-7 . TRBV27 TGTGCCAGCAGTGGACAGGGGGCGGACGAGCAGTACTTC CASSGQGADEQYF
. TRBJ1-6 . TRBV11-2 TGTGCCAGCAGCTTAGATCTAGGGGCCCTTAATTCACCCCTCCACTTT CASSLDLGALNSPLHF
TRBD1 TRBJ1-5 . TRBV30 TGTGCCTGGAGTCGAGACAGGGGCGGTACCCAGCCCCAGCATTTT CAWSRDRGGTQPQHF
. TRBJ1-3 . TRBV28 TGTGCCAGCCTAAGGGACCTCTCTGGAAACACCATATATTTT CASLRDLSGNTIYF
. TRBJ2-5 . TRBV13 TGTGCCAGCAGCCCCGGGCCGGGGGAGTACCATCAAGAGACCCAGTACTTC CASSPGPGEYHQETQYF